The rows below give T cell receptor beta chains drawn from one sample of a study of cytomegalovirus exposure and HLA in healthy donors. Only in-frame clones appear in the TCRdb table, and some are missing; sequencing was by immunoSEQ multiplex PCR. The data hold about 130,000 clones, with 80% to 85% observed a single time. Sequencing was carried out using PBMCs. The receptors were gathered from a boy aged 5 to 17 in good health and CMV-seronegative. The CDR3 runs from the conserved cysteine through the conserved F or W. Each record gives: J gene, clone size, V gene, D gene, CDR3 protein, CDR3 DNA. A D gene is named only where the DNA matches it firmly. The size of a clone is reported for some rows only, either as once, few or many, or as a class for expanded clones.

j_gene: TRBJ2-7; abundance: .; v_gene: TRBV27; d_gene: TRBD2; CDR3aa: CASSMGLVYEQYF; CDR3nt: TGTGCCAGCAGTATGGGACTAGTGTACGAGCAGTACTTC
j_gene: TRBJ1-2; abundance: once; v_gene: TRBV4-2; d_gene: TRBD1; CDR3aa: CASSVGTGANYGYTF; CDR3nt: TGTGCCAGCAGCGTAGGGACAGGAGCCAACTATGGCTACACCTTC
j_gene: TRBJ2-7; abundance: once; v_gene: TRBV10-3; d_gene: .; CDR3aa: CAISGPRESSYEQYF; CDR3nt: TGTGCCATCAGTGGGCCCAGGGAAAGCTCCTACGAGCAGTACTTC
j_gene: TRBJ1-2; abundance: .; v_gene: TRBV5-6; d_gene: TRBD1; CDR3aa: CASSLAGTARTF; CDR3nt: TGTGCCAGCAGCTTGGCCGGGACAGCCCGCACCTTC
j_gene: TRBJ2-5; abundance: .; v_gene: TRBV5-1; d_gene: TRBD2; CDR3aa: CASSPAGVEQYF; CDR3nt: TGCGCCAGCAGCCCAGCGGGAGTTGAGCAGTACTTC
j_gene: TRBJ2-1; abundance: .; v_gene: TRBV5-6; d_gene: TRBD1; CDR3aa: CASSFRDRALLNEQFF; CDR3nt: TGTGCCAGCAGCTTCCGGGACAGGGCACTACTGAATGAGCAGTTCTTC
j_gene: TRBJ2-7; abundance: .; v_gene: TRBV9; d_gene: .; CDR3aa: CASSVGQGDYEQYF; CDR3nt: TGTGCCAGCAGCGTGGGCCAGGGTGACTACGAGCAGTACTTC
j_gene: TRBJ1-5; abundance: .; v_gene: TRBV6-6; d_gene: .; CDR3aa: CATTGARNQPQHF; CDR3nt: TGTGCCACGACTGGGGCACGCAATCAGCCCCAGCATTTT
j_gene: TRBJ1-5; abundance: .; v_gene: TRBV6-1; d_gene: .; CDR3aa: CASRWLSNQPQHF; CDR3nt: TGTGCCAGCCGTTGGCTTAGCAATCAGCCCCAGCATTTT
j_gene: TRBJ1-2; abundance: .; v_gene: TRBV4-3; d_gene: TRBD1; CDR3aa: CASSRSQGALNYGYTF; CDR3nt: TGCGCCAGCAGCCGATCACAGGGGGCCCTTAACTATGGCTACACCTTC
j_gene: TRBJ2-7; abundance: .; v_gene: TRBV19; d_gene: .; CDR3aa: CASSLLASGSYEQYF; CDR3nt: TGTGCCAGTAGTCTCCTAGCGAGCGGCTCCTACGAGCAGTACTTC
j_gene: TRBJ2-7; abundance: .; v_gene: TRBV11-3; d_gene: TRBD2; CDR3aa: CASSLVWGGSEQYF; CDR3nt: TGTGCCAGCAGCTTAGTCTGGGGGGGGAGTGAGCAGTACTTC
j_gene: TRBJ2-4; abundance: once; v_gene: TRBV5-1; d_gene: TRBD2; CDR3aa: CASAAGASHIQYF; CDR3nt: TGCGCCAGCGCAGCGGGAGCCTCCCACATTCAGTACTTC
j_gene: TRBJ2-3; abundance: .; v_gene: TRBV2; d_gene: .; CDR3aa: CASSPGTGITQYF; CDR3nt: TGTGCCAGCAGCCCCGGGACTGGAATTACGCAGTATTTT
j_gene: TRBJ2-5; abundance: .; v_gene: TRBV4-1; d_gene: TRBD1; CDR3aa: CASSQSTGIRETQYF; CDR3nt: TGCGCCAGCAGCCAGTCGACAGGGATCCGGGAGACCCAGTACTTC
j_gene: TRBJ2-7; abundance: .; v_gene: TRBV5-1; d_gene: .; CDR3aa: CASSPLEASYEQYF; CDR3nt: TGCGCCAGCAGCCCTTTGGAGGCCTCCTACGAGCAGTACTTC
j_gene: TRBJ2-5; abundance: .; v_gene: TRBV7-6; d_gene: TRBD1; CDR3aa: CASSLGTGRGEETQYF; CDR3nt: TGTGCCAGCAGCCTAGGGACAGGGAGAGGGGAAGAGACCCAGTACTTC
j_gene: TRBJ2-1; abundance: .; v_gene: TRBV7-9; d_gene: .; CDR3aa: CASSFGAGNEQFF; CDR3nt: TGTGCCAGCAGCTTTGGGGCTGGCAATGAGCAGTTCTTC
j_gene: TRBJ2-1; abundance: .; v_gene: TRBV7-9; d_gene: TRBD2; CDR3aa: CASSLEVEREGLVYEQFF; CDR3nt: TGTGCCAGCAGCTTAGAGGTAGAGCGGGAGGGCCTGGTGTATGAGCAGTTCTTC
j_gene: TRBJ2-3; abundance: once; v_gene: TRBV4-2; d_gene: .; CDR3aa: CASSQFFGVADTQYF; CDR3nt: TGTGCCAGCAGCCAATTTTTCGGGGTCGCAGATACGCAGTATTTT
j_gene: TRBJ1-4; abundance: .; v_gene: TRBV14; d_gene: TRBD1; CDR3aa: CASSQADPRGQEKLFF; CDR3nt: TGTGCCAGCAGCCAAGCCGACCCCAGGGGGCAGGAAAAACTGTTTTTT
j_gene: TRBJ2-2; abundance: .; v_gene: TRBV7-3; d_gene: .; CDR3aa: CASSLTSSFAGELFF; CDR3nt: TGTGCCAGCAGCTTAACGTCTAGTTTCGCCGGGGAGCTGTTTTTT
j_gene: TRBJ2-1; abundance: .; v_gene: TRBV7-6; d_gene: .; CDR3aa: CASSPSSGNEQFF; CDR3nt: TGTGCCAGCAGCCCCTCTTCGGGCAATGAGCAGTTCTTC